This record looks at one T cell receptor beta chain sequence and its context. Its target is not known. This entry comes from a study of cytomegalovirus exposure and HLA in healthy donors. Overall study results and limits: In vitro checks showed that a few CMV-associated chains really do target CMV antigens. Fewer N-insertions than the approximately 700-donor mean were reportedly shown by an Asian-associated ancestry cluster in a later analysis. In a later analysis, approximately 18,000 TCR beta sequences were associated with HLA alleles at 0.05 false discovery rate.

V gave up 6 bases and J gave up 6 bases; unmatched junction bases: 5. Germline CDR1 LNHDA, CDR2 SQIVND (reference sequence). The CDR3 consists of 14 residues. It was with 60 Vbeta and 13 Jbeta primers that the PCR ran. Only in-frame clones appear in the TCRdb table, and some are missing; sequencing was by immunoSEQ multiplex PCR. Seen here are approximately 61,000 clones, about four fifths observed once, and the top ten hold around 54%. The chain links TRBV19 to TRBJ2-2, with 9 bases that match TRBD1. Sequenced input: PBMCs. This TCR derives from a middle-aged man in good health and CMV-seropositive. The CDR3 nucleotides are TGTGCCAGTAGGACAGGGGGGATCGCCGGGGAGCTGTTTTTT. This encodes CASRTGGIAGELFF.